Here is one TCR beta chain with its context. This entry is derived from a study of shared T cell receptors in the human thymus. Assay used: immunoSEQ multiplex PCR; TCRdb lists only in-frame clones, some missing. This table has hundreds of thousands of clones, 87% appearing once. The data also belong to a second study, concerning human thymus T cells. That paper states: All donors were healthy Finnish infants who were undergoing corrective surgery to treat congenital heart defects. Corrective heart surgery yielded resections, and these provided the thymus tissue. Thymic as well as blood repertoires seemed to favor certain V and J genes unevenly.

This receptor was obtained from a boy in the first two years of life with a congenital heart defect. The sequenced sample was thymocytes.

CDR3 loop: CASSYPNITEAFF. Written as DNA, the CDR3 is TGTGCCAGTAGTTATCCCAACATCACTGAAGCTTTCTTT. V gene TRBV19 combines with J gene TRBJ1-1; D is uncertain. Germline CDR1 is LNHDA and CDR2 is SQIVND (reference sequence). This CDR3 has 13 residues. Trimming left V 5 bases short and J 4 bases short, with 11 bases between.